These 14 T cell receptor beta chains were all obtained from the same sample, sequenced in a study of T-cell reconstitution after alpha-beta-depleted transplantation in children. Study-wide results and caveats: From newly produced T cells came most of the T-cell counts and diversity one year after transplant.

A TCRbeta library incorporating unique molecular identifiers was prepared. TCRdb processed the PCR reads anew with MiXCR; each CDR3 protein has one entry. There are hundreds of thousands of distinct CDR3 sequences in the sample; roughly 8.2% occur only once, and around 10% lies in the top ten. These receptors have no known antigen. Sample: peripheral blood, taken 360 days after TCRalphabeta/CD19-depleted stem cell transplant. These receptors came from a female patient aged 2-15 years who had a stem cell transplant for Fanconi anemia, so the T cells may come from the graft donor.

The chain carries TRBV25-1 and TRBJ2-5; a possible D gene is TRBD2 (5 bases). The CDR3 extends over 15 amino acids. CDR1 is MGHDK, CDR2 SYGVNS, per germline. The V and J ends lost 1 base and 5 bases respectively, with 14 bases between them. The CDR3, as DNA: TGTGCCAGCAGTGAATTTAGGACTTTGGCCGAGACCCAGTACTTC. It is translated as CASSEFRTLAETQYF.

This clonotype was counted ten times or more. The chain has TRBV27 and TRBJ1-2, with 7 bases that match TRBD1. Germline CDR1 reads MNHEY; CDR2 reads SMNVEV (reference sequence). The CDR3 covers 16 residues. J gave up 5 bases and V 3 bases, and 12 bases lay outside the gene matches. In DNA form, the CDR3 reads TGTGCCAGCAGTTTGATGGCAGGGGGGATACGATATGGCTACACCTTC. This translates into CASSLMAGGIRYGYTF.

Only a few counts were recorded for this clonotype. V is TRBV24-1 and J is TRBJ2-2, with 10 bases identical to TRBD1. CDR1 KGHDR and CDR2 SFDVKD come from the germline V gene. The V and J ends lost 4 bases and 6 bases, in that order; junction bases with no gene match: 4. This CDR3 comprises 15 residues. Here the CDR3 reads CATSEGQGSAGELFF. The CDR3 nucleotides are TGTGCCACCAGTGAGGGACAGGGGTCCGCCGGGGAGCTGTTTTTT.

In its sample, this clonotype was seen many times. The V and J genes are TRBV28 and TRBJ2-7; D unresolved. CDR3 length: 13 residues. Trimming removed 4 bases from V and 4 bases from J, with 11 bases in between. Per germline, CDR1 MDHEN and CDR2 SYDVKM. The CDR3 loop reads CASSYGLPYEQYF. In nucleotides, the CDR3 is TGTGCCAGCAGTTACGGGCTCCCATACGAGCAGTACTTC.

This clonotype was observed at least ten times. This chain uses TRBV5-1 with TRBJ1-1; no definite D call. The CDR3 runs 13 residues. CDR1 and CDR2 from the germline V gene are SGHRS and YFSETQ. V lost 2 bases, J lost 6 bases, and 11 bases lay in between. The CDR3 DNA reads as TGCGCCAGCAGCTTTTTCGGGCAGGCTGAAGCTTTCTTT. Residues: CASSFFGQAEAFF.

This clonotype was counted at least ten times. This chain uses TRBV25-1 with TRBJ1-2, with D perhaps matching TRBD1 (5 bases). CDR3 length equals 12 residues. Trimming stripped 7 bases from V and 8 bases from J, with 14 bases between. CDR1 MGHDK and CDR2 SYGVNS come from the germline V gene. This CDR3 reads CASTGTLWGYTF. Written as DNA, the CDR3 is TGTGCCAGCACCGGGACTTTATGGGGCTACACCTTC.

This clonotype was observed a handful of times. This chain uses TRBV3-1 with TRBJ2-7, with 7 bases lining up with TRBD2. This CDR3 region has 15 residues. CDR1 and CDR2 (germline): LGHDT, YNNKEL (reference sequence). The ends lost 3 bases at V and 2 bases at J; junction bases unmatched: 7. The CDR3 bases are TGTGCCAGCAGCCACCGAGCGGGGCCACCCTACGAGCAGTACTTC. This translates into CASSHRAGPPYEQYF.

The rearrangement joins TRBV7-3 to TRBJ2-1; 13 bases align to TRBD2. The CDR3 is 18 residues long. V dropped 5 bases and J dropped 3; count of bases not matched to a gene: 10. The V gene's germline CDR1 is SGHTA and CDR2 FQGTGA. This chain's CDR3 is CASSLPLAGGPDYNEQFF. CDR3 sequence (DNA): TGTGCCAGCAGCCTGCCACTAGCGGGAGGGCCGGACTACAATGAGCAGTTCTTC.

CDR3 residues: CASSQDLGGVGNYGYTF. The CDR3 DNA reads as TGCGCCAGCAGCCAAGATTTAGGAGGGGTCGGAAACTATGGCTACACCTTC. V gene TRBV4-3 combines with J gene TRBJ1-2, with a tentative D call TRBD1 (5 bases). The V and J ends lost 0 bases and 2 bases respectively, with 16 bases between them. The length of the CDR3 is 17 residues. In germline, CDR1 is LGHNA, CDR2 YSLEER.

This clonotype came up many times. The chain couples TRBV9 to TRBJ2-2, with 10 bases fitting TRBD2. V gave up 4 bases and J gave up 1 base; unmatched junction bases: 4. The CDR3 contains 16 residues. Germline-derived CDR1 and CDR2 are SGDLS and YYNGEE. CDR3 sequence reads: CASSPRLAGNTGELFF. The DNA for the CDR3 is TGTGCCAGCAGCCCCCGACTAGCGGGGAACACCGGGGAGCTGTTTTTT.

About this clonotype: Compared with germline, one end of the junction differs, possibly owing to a read error. The rearrangement links TRBV5-1 to TRBJ1-2; D gene uncertain. This CDR3 is 14 amino acids long. The germline gives CDR1 SGHRS, CDR2 YFSETQ. CDR3 nucleotides: TGCGCCAGCAGCTCCCTTTCGTCTGGGTTGTTCCCCCTCTTC. Protein sequence: CASSSLSSGLFPLF.

This clonotype appeared many times. The gene calls are TRBV11-2 and TRBJ2-1; TRBD1 agrees at 9 bases. CDR3 size: 16 residues. The J segment lost 6 bases and the V segment lost 4 bases, leaving 10 bases of the junction unmatched. Germline V gene lookup returns CDR1 SGHAT and CDR2 FQNNGV. The CDR3 DNA sequence: TGTGCCAGCAGCTCAGGTCCCGGGACAGGGATCAATGAGCAGTTCTTC. Protein sequence: CASSSGPGTGINEQFF. The variable domain in full, completed from reference TRBV11-2 and TRBJ2-1, reads EAGVAQSPRYKIIEKRQSVAFWCNPISGHATLYWYQQILGQGPKLLIQFQNNGVVDDSQLPKDRFSAERLKGVDSTLKIQPAKLEDSAVYLCASSSGPGTGINEQFFGPGTRLTVL.

This clonotype was observed at least ten times. The chain carries TRBV5-1 and TRBJ2-3; 10 bases map to TRBD1. This CDR3 comprises 16 residues. Germline V CDR1 and CDR2: SGHRS, YFSETQ. The J segment lost 5 bases and the V segment lost 2 bases, leaving 8 bases of the junction unmatched. The CDR3 DNA reads as TGCGCCAGCAGCTTCGCTTGGACAGGGGGAGGAGATACGCAGTATTTT. This encodes CASSFAWTGGGDTQYF.

There are many counts of this clonotype. This chain uses TRBV5-6 with TRBJ2-2; D is unresolved. V was trimmed by 1 base and J by 6 bases, leaving 10 bases between them. Germline CDR1 reads SGHDT; CDR2 reads YYEEEE. This CDR3 is built from 14 residues. For the CDR3, the DNA is TGTGCCAGCAGCTTGCCCCTAGGGCCCGGGGAGCTGTTTTTT. It translates to CASSLPLGPGELFF.